Listed below are T cell receptor beta chains from one sample, sequenced in a study of T cell changes during pregnancy in multiple sclerosis. TCRdb keeps only in-frame clones here, not all; method: immunoSEQ multiplex PCR. This table holds 40,000 to 45,000 clones, 91% found once. Material: CD4+ T cells from peripheral blood mononuclear cells, obtained in the second trimester of pregnancy. Every receptor here comes from a female donor in good health, enrolled as a control in a pregnancy study. The CDR3 runs from the conserved cysteine through the conserved F or W. A D gene is named only where the DNA matches it firmly. The size entry is marked missing in some rows and otherwise reads once, few, many or a size class.

V: TRBV7-9; J: TRBJ1-3; size: once; D: .; CDR3: CASSIDRGSGNTIYF; DNA: TGTGCCAGCAGTATTGACCGGGGCTCTGGAAACACCATATATTTT
V: TRBV2; J: TRBJ2-1; size: .; D: TRBD2; CDR3: CASRETSGGPGSYNEQFF; DNA: TGTGCCAGCAGGGAGACTAGCGGGGGGCCCGGCTCCTACAATGAGCAGTTCTTC
V: TRBV7-2; J: TRBJ1-1; size: few; D: TRBD1; CDR3: CASSPPGQGVEAFF; DNA: TGTGCCAGCAGCCCCCCGGGACAGGGTGTTGAAGCTTTCTTT
V: TRBV6-6; J: TRBJ1-4; size: .; D: .; CDR3: CASSYRSFNEKLFF; DNA: TGTGCCAGCAGTTACCGAAGCTTTAATGAAAAACTGTTTTTT
V: TRBV2; J: TRBJ2-1; size: .; D: .; CDR3: CASRRRLDEQFF; DNA: TGTGCCAGCCGACGACGACTAGATGAGCAGTTCTTC
V: TRBV6-6; J: TRBJ1-2; size: .; D: .; CDR3: CASSSPGFYGYTF; DNA: TGTGCCAGCAGTTCCCCGGGGTTCTATGGCTACACCTTC
V: TRBV7-2; J: TRBJ1-5; size: .; D: .; CDR3: CASSPTIQGHQPQHF; DNA: TGTGCCAGCAGCCCAACTATACAGGGCCATCAGCCCCAGCATTTT
V: TRBV7-2; J: TRBJ1-1; size: .; D: .; CDR3: CASSLVGAPMTEAFF; DNA: TGTGCCAGCAGCTTAGTTGGGGCCCCGATGACTGAAGCTTTCTTT
V: TRBV2; J: TRBJ2-3; size: once; D: TRBD1; CDR3: CATRQGTTDTQYF; DNA: TGTGCCACCAGACAGGGGACCACAGATACGCAGTATTTT
V: TRBV12-5; J: TRBJ2-6; size: once; D: TRBD1; CDR3: CASGRTQGVRSGANVLTF; DNA: TGTGCTAGTGGCCGGACACAGGGGGTACGCTCTGGGGCCAACGTCCTGACTTTC
V: TRBV28; J: TRBJ2-5; size: .; D: .; CDR3: CASSFLDSRQETQYF; DNA: TGTGCCAGCAGTTTCTTGGACAGTCGGCAAGAGACCCAGTACTTC
V: TRBV4-2; J: TRBJ1-1; size: .; D: TRBD1; CDR3: CASSQGSNRGMNTEAFF; DNA: TGTGCCAGCAGCCAAGGAAGCAACAGGGGCATGAACACTGAAGCTTTCTTT
V: TRBV30; J: TRBJ1-1; size: .; D: TRBD1; CDR3: CALHDRVYTEAFF; DNA: TGTGCCTTGCATGACAGGGTTTACACTGAAGCTTTCTTT
V: TRBV6-1; J: TRBJ2-7; size: once; D: .; CDR3: CASNHHEQYF; DNA: TGTGCCAGCAATCATCACGAGCAGTACTTC
V: TRBV4-1; J: TRBJ1-3; size: .; D: TRBD1; CDR3: CASSRETGASGNTIYF; DNA: TGCGCCAGCAGCCGGGAGACAGGGGCCTCTGGAAACACCATATATTTT
V: TRBV5-8; J: TRBJ2-7; size: once; D: TRBD2; CDR3: CASSPVAGSRSYEQYF; DNA: TGTGCCAGCAGCCCAGTAGCGGGATCCCGCTCCTACGAGCAGTACTTC
V: TRBV4-1; J: TRBJ2-6; size: .; D: .; CDR3: CASSQDEGAGSGANVLTF; DNA: TGCGCCAGCAGCCAAGATGAGGGGGCGGGGTCTGGGGCCAACGTCCTGACTTTC
V: TRBV5-1; J: TRBJ2-2; size: few; D: .; CDR3: CASSLERNTGELFF; DNA: TGCGCCAGCAGCTTGGAGCGGAACACCGGGGAGCTGTTTTTT
V: TRBV7-6; J: TRBJ2-3; size: .; D: .; CDR3: CASSSGHTTGTDTQYF; DNA: TGTGCCAGCAGCTCAGGACACACCACCGGCACAGATACGCAGTATTTT
V: TRBV15; J: TRBJ2-3; size: .; D: .; CDR3: CATSRDPGDTQYF; DNA: TGTGCCACCAGCAGAGACCCCGGGGATACGCAGTATTTT
V: TRBV19; J: TRBJ2-6; size: .; D: .; CDR3: CASWTRSGANVLTF; DNA: TGTGCCAGCTGGACTCGCTCTGGGGCCAACGTCCTGACTTTC
V: TRBV7-2; J: TRBJ1-4; size: .; D: TRBD1; CDR3: CASSSGTDANEKLFF; DNA: TGTGCCAGCAGCTCGGGGACAGATGCTAATGAAAAACTGTTTTTT
V: TRBV7-2; J: TRBJ2-7; size: .; D: .; CDR3: CASSPRSSYEQYF; DNA: TGTGCCAGCAGCCCCCGGAGCTCCTACGAGCAGTACTTC
V: TRBV19; J: TRBJ2-1; size: .; D: TRBD2; CDR3: CASSIDPLSSGALREQFF; DNA: TGTGCCAGTAGTATAGATCCTCTGAGCAGCGGGGCTTTACGTGAGCAGTTCTTC
V: TRBV5-5; J: TRBJ2-3; size: .; D: TRBD2; CDR3: CASSLRGQGTGGADTQYF; DNA: TGTGCCAGCAGCTTGCGAGGCCAGGGAACGGGAGGCGCAGATACGCAGTATTTT
V: TRBV7-2; J: TRBJ1-2; size: once; D: TRBD1; CDR3: CASSARTGSGGYTF; DNA: TGTGCCAGCAGCGCCAGGACAGGTTCCGGTGGCTACACCTTC
V: TRBV7-9; J: TRBJ2-6; size: .; D: TRBD1; CDR3: CASSRNRGNSGANVLTF; DNA: TGTGCCAGCAGTCGTAACAGGGGGAACTCTGGGGCCAACGTCCTGACTTTC
V: TRBV28; J: TRBJ1-2; size: .; D: TRBD1; CDR3: CASRAGTGGGGYTF; DNA: TGTGCCAGCAGGGCCGGTACAGGGGGGGGTGGCTACACCTTC
V: TRBV12-5; J: TRBJ2-5; size: .; D: TRBD1; CDR3: CASGLTGGGETQYF; DNA: TGTGCTAGTGGTTTGACAGGGGGCGGAGAGACCCAGTACTTC